A selection of T cell receptor beta chains follows, all from one sample in a study of cytomegalovirus exposure and HLA in healthy donors. The table came from immunoSEQ multiplex PCR; TCRdb's copy has only in-frame clones and leaves some out. The sample contains fewer than 130,000 clones, 79% of which appear only once. Sequencing input: PBMCs. The receptors derive from a man aged 25-40 years in good health and CMV-seropositive. The CDR3 runs from the conserved cysteine through the conserved F or W. The D gene is left open where the match is weak. Not all rows give a size; the values are once, few, many and, for expanded clones, a class.

j_gene | v_gene | d_gene | abundance | CDR3aa | CDR3nt
TRBJ2-7 | TRBV20-1 | . | . | CSASAGNEQYF | TGCAGTGCTTCGGCAGGCAACGAGCAGTACTTC
TRBJ2-7 | TRBV2 | TRBD1 | . | CASNGGTGTYEQYF | TGTGCCAGCAATGGGGGGACAGGGACATACGAGCAGTACTTC
TRBJ1-5 | TRBV2 | . | once | CASSEEELVTSQHF | TGTGCCAGCAGTGAAGAAGAATTGGTCACATCCCAGCATTTT
TRBJ2-5 | TRBV4-1 | . | few | CASSGDLGASKTQYF | TGCGCCAGCAGTGGGGATCTAGGGGCCTCAAAGACCCAGTACTTC
TRBJ2-1 | TRBV5-1 | . | . | CASSLTRVGQGNEQFF | TGCGCCAGCAGCTTGACCCGGGTGGGGCAGGGGAATGAGCAGTTCTTC
TRBJ1-4 | TRBV19 | . | . | CASRGLRTEKLFF | TGTGCCAGTAGGGGACTCCGGACTGAAAAACTGTTTTTT
TRBJ1-5 | TRBV6-5 | . | . | CASSYRYNQPQHF | TGTGCCAGCAGTTACCGCTACAATCAGCCCCAGCATTTT
TRBJ1-2 | TRBV4-2 | . | . | CASSSAGNEGYTF | TGTGCCAGCAGCAGTGCAGGGAATGAGGGCTACACCTTC
TRBJ1-1 | TRBV5-3 | . | few | CASSLAGEDTEAFF | TGTGCCAGCAGCTTGGCTGGGGAGGACACTGAAGCTTTCTTT
TRBJ2-5 | TRBV5-1 | . | . | CASSLDKSETQYF | TGCGCCAGCAGCTTGGATAAGAGTGAGACCCAGTACTTC
TRBJ2-3 | TRBV5-6 | . | . | CASSFGLADTDTQYF | TGTGCCAGCAGCTTCGGCCTAGCTGATACAGATACGCAGTATTTT
TRBJ2-5 | TRBV5-6 | . | . | CASSLGAGPETQYF | TGTGCCAGCAGCTTGGGCGCAGGCCCAGAGACCCAGTACTTC
TRBJ1-6 | TRBV19 | TRBD1 | . | CASSNGQGPAWSPLHF | TGTGCCAGTAGTAACGGACAGGGCCCCGCCTGGTCACCCCTCCACTTT
TRBJ2-1 | TRBV6-1 | . | once | CASSERGTLNNEQFF | TGTGCCAGCAGCGAACGAGGGACACTTAACAATGAGCAGTTCTTC
TRBJ1-6 | TRBV21-1 | . | . | CASSKPPYYYNSPLHF | TGTGCCAGCAGCAAACCGCCCTATTATTATAATTCACCCCTCCACTTT
TRBJ2-7 | TRBV4-3 | . | . | CASSQDHSYEQYF | TGCGCCAGCAGCCAAGATCATTCCTACGAGCAGTACTTC
TRBJ2-1 | TRBV15 | TRBD2 | . | CATGLAGGPNEQFF | TGTGCCACGGGCCTCGCGGGGGGGCCCAATGAGCAGTTCTTC
TRBJ1-2 | TRBV6-6 | . | . | CASSSQVSGGYTF | TGTGCCAGCAGCTCACAGGTCTCAGGTGGCTACACCTTC
TRBJ2-7 | TRBV9 | TRBD2 | . | CASSGTSESFEQYF | TGTGCCAGCAGCGGGACTAGCGAATCGTTCGAGCAGTACTTC
TRBJ2-5 | TRBV5-1 | TRBD2 | . | CASSLSGLEGTQYF | TGCGCCAGCAGCTTGTCAGGACTAGAGGGGACCCAGTACTTC
TRBJ2-5 | TRBV7-9 | . | . | CARGTYRCGTQYF | .
TRBJ2-1 | TRBV18 | . | few | CASSPQNYAYNEQFF | TGTGCCAGCTCACCTCAAAACTACGCCTACAATGAGCAGTTCTTC
TRBJ1-6 | TRBV2 | TRBD1 | few | CASRRDSAAEPLHF | TGTGCCAGCAGGAGGGACAGCGCCGCTGAACCCCTCCACTTT
TRBJ1-1 | TRBV14 | . | . | CASSQAGRGDDTEAFF | TGTGCCAGCAGCCAAGCCGGCAGGGGAGATGACACTGAAGCTTTCTTT
TRBJ2-3 | TRBV7-6 | TRBD2 | . | CASSLGGSWDTQYF | TGTGCCAGCAGCCTGGGGGGGTCATGGGATACGCAGTATTTT
TRBJ1-3 | TRBV5-1 | TRBD1 | . | CASSLEGDRRNTIYF | TGCGCCAGCAGCTTGGAGGGGGACAGACGAAACACCATATATTTT
TRBJ1-1 | TRBV6-5 | . | few | CASRASGRPEAFF | TGTGCCAGCAGGGCATCAGGGCGCCCTGAAGCTTTCTTT
TRBJ1-2 | TRBV6-6 | TRBD1 | many | CASSYQGGLGGYTF | TGTGCCAGCAGTTACCAAGGGGGCTTGGGTGGCTACACCTTC
TRBJ2-3 | TRBV2 | . | once | CASKRTVTHTQYF | TGTGCCAGCAAGCGGACAGTAACCCATACGCAGTATTTT
TRBJ1-6 | TRBV7-2 | . | . | CASHLGPQNSPLHF | TGTGCCAGTCACCTGGGTCCACAGAATTCACCCCTCCACTTT
TRBJ1-1 | TRBV2 | . | . | CASSDQGGTEAFF | TGTGCCAGCAGTGACCAGGGTGGGACTGAAGCTTTCTTT
TRBJ2-7 | TRBV11-3 | . | . | CASSLLGSPLSREQYF | TGTGCCAGCAGCTTGCTAGGAAGCCCCTTGTCGCGCGAGCAGTACTTC
TRBJ1-4 | TRBV9 | TRBD1 | . | CASNSDRVIGEKLFF | TGTGCCAGCAACTCCGACAGGGTAATAGGTGAAAAACTGTTTTTT
TRBJ2-6 | TRBV29-1 | . | . | CSVGADGANVLTF | TGCAGCGTTGGGGCAGATGGGGCCAACGTCCTGACTTTC
TRBJ2-3 | TRBV2 | . | . | CASIVQAERSTDTQYF | TGTGCCAGCATAGTCCAGGCTGAACGCAGCACAGATACGCAGTATTTT
TRBJ1-2 | TRBV19 | TRBD1 | . | CASSIVGQGYYGYTF | TGTGCCAGTAGTATCGTCGGACAGGGATACTATGGCTACACCTTC
TRBJ1-5 | TRBV19 | . | . | CASSMSSDQPQHF | TGTGCCAGTAGTATGTCGAGTGATCAGCCCCAGCATTTT
TRBJ2-5 | TRBV14 | . | . | CASSPGLSVQETQYF | TGTGCCAGCAGCCCGGGACTCTCTGTCCAAGAGACCCAGTACTTC
TRBJ1-2 | TRBV6-5 | TRBD1 | few | CASSYSRTGGSYGYTF | TGTGCCAGCAGTTACTCCCGGACAGGGGGTAGCTATGGCTACACCTTC
TRBJ1-1 | TRBV28 | . | . | CASRHPDMNTEAFF | TGTGCCAGCAGACACCCGGACATGAACACTGAAGCTTTCTTT
TRBJ2-3 | TRBV5-4 | . | . | CASSGNAGGTDTQYF | TGTGCCAGCAGCGGGAACGCGGGTGGCACAGATACGCAGTATTTT
TRBJ1-2 | TRBV7-9 | TRBD1 | . | CASSEPTGGNYGYTF | TGTGCCAGCAGCGAGCCCACAGGGGGCAACTATGGCTACACCTTC
TRBJ2-1 | TRBV7-6 | TRBD2 | . | CASSLVTGGSYNEQFF | TGTGCCAGCAGCTTAGTTACCGGGGGGTCCTACAATGAGCAGTTCTTC
TRBJ2-2 | TRBV7-2 | . | . | CASSTRSRGGELFF | TGTGCCAGCAGCACCCGGTCTAGGGGCGGGGAGCTGTTTTTT
TRBJ2-7 | TRBV11-1 | TRBD1 | . | CASSLASTGAEQYF | TGTGCCAGCAGCTTAGCCTCGACAGGGGCCGAGCAGTACTTC
TRBJ2-3 | TRBV7-3 | TRBD1 | once | CASSLGQATDTQYF | TGTGCCAGCAGCCTCGGACAGGCCACAGATACGCAGTATTTT
TRBJ1-2 | TRBV7-2 | TRBD1 | . | CASSSTTGGLGYTF | TGTGCCAGCAGCTCAACTACAGGGGGATTAGGCTACACCTTC
TRBJ2-5 | TRBV2 | . | . | CAIGAVLETQYF | TGTGCCATAGGGGCGGTTCTTGAGACCCAGTACTTC
TRBJ1-5 | TRBV6-7 | . | . | CASSYLGRWQPQHF | TGTGCCAGCAGTTACTTGGGCCGTTGGCAGCCCCAGCATTTT
TRBJ2-6 | TRBV5-3 | . | . | CARSLVRSSGANVLTF | TGTGCCAGAAGCTTGGTTCGGTCAAGTGGGGCCAACGTCCTGACTTTC
TRBJ2-7 | TRBV19 | . | . | CASSAGSGYSYEQYF | TGTGCCAGTAGTGCAGGCAGCGGGTACTCCTACGAGCAGTACTTC
TRBJ1-2 | TRBV30 | TRBD1 | . | CAWIGTEYGYTF | TGTGCCTGGATAGGGACAGAGTATGGCTACACCTTC
TRBJ2-3 | TRBV25-1 | . | once | CASSHKGVGTDTQYF | TGTGCCAGCAGTCACAAAGGGGTTGGCACAGATACGCAGTATTTT
TRBJ2-2 | TRBV4-2 | . | . | CASSRQNGDTGELFF | TGTGCCAGCAGCCGGCAGAACGGGGACACCGGGGAGCTGTTTTTT
TRBJ2-4 | TRBV4-2 | TRBD1 | . | CASSQVGQGGIQYF | TGTGCCAGCAGCCAAGTTGGACAGGGAGGCATTCAGTACTTC
TRBJ2-1 | TRBV4-1 | . | few | CASSQVAREDEQFF | TGCGCCAGCAGCCAAGTAGCCAGGGAGGATGAGCAGTTCTTC
TRBJ2-1 | TRBV4-1 | TRBD2 | . | CASSQVGTSGGGDEQFF | TGCGCCAGCAGCCAAGTGGGGACTAGCGGGGGGGGAGATGAGCAGTTCTTC